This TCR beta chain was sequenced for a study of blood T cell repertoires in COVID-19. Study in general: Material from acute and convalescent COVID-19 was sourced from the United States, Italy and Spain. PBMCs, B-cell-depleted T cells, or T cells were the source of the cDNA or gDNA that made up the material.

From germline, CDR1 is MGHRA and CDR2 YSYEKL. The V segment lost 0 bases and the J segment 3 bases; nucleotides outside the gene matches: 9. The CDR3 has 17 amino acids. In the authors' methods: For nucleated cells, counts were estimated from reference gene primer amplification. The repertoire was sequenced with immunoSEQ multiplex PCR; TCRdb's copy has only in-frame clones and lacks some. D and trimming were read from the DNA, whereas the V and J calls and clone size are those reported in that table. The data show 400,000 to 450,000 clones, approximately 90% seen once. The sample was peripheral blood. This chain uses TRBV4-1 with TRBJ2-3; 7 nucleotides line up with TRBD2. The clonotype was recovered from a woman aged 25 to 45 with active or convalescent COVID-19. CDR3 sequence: CASSQDPAGLGTDTQYF. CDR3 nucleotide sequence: TGCGCCAGCAGCCAAGACCCAGCGGGGCTAGGAACAGATACGCAGTATTTT.